The 13 T cell receptor beta chains presented below share a single source sample, sequenced in a study of CD8 T cells in acute hepatitis C reinfection. Documented time point: naive CD8 control sorted from an acute-time-point sample. Sequenced by immunoSEQ multiplex PCR; TCRdb stores in-frame clones only, minus some. The sample includes tens of thousands of clones, 80% to 90% of them seen just once. The sample taken for sequencing was naive CD8+ T cells from PBMCs. All receptors derive from a woman aged 18 to 35 who spontaneously cleared hepatitis C infection.

This CDR3 reads CASSLPGQLREAFF. The CDR3 nucleotides are TGTGCCAGCTCACTCCCGGGACAACTAAGAGAAGCTTTCTTT. The rearrangement joins TRBV18 to TRBJ1-1, with D possibly TRBD1 on 6 matching bases. The V and J ends lost 4 bases and 8 bases respectively, with 17 bases between them. The CDR3 extends over 14 amino acids. Germline lookup yields CDR1 KGHSH and CDR2 LQKENI.

V and J are TRBV11-3 and TRBJ2-7; D might be TRBD2 (6 bases). Germline-derived CDR1 and CDR2 are SGHNT and YENEEA. The length of the CDR3 is 11 residues. V lost 3 bases and J lost 6, with 6 bases in between. Here the CDR3 reads CASSFGGEQYF. DNA for the CDR3: TGTGCCAGCAGCTTCGGGGGCGAGCAGTACTTC.

This clone was found a few times. V gene TRBV7-9 combines with J gene TRBJ2-7; unclear D gene. Trimming left V 1 base short and J 2 bases short, with 12 bases between. The CDR3 is made up of 15 amino acids. The germline V gene encodes CDR1 SEHNR and CDR2 FQNEAQ (reference sequence). In DNA form, the CDR3 reads TGTGCCAGCAGCTTAGTGGATACTAACCCCTACGAGCAGTACTTC. The encoded protein is CASSLVDTNPYEQYF.

V usage is TRBV9 and J usage is TRBJ2-7, with 7 bases identical to TRBD1. There are 15 residues in the CDR3. V lost 4 bases and J lost 2; bases outside the gene matches: 9. CDR1 SGDLS and CDR2 YYNGEE come from the germline V gene. The DNA for the CDR3 is TGTGCCAGCAGCACCTACAGGGGAGTCACCTACGAGCAGTACTTC. The encoded protein is CASSTYRGVTYEQYF.

Worth noting for this clone: At one end the junction does not follow the germline gene, possibly because of a read error. The chain is built from TRBV2 and TRBJ1-2; D gene unclear. CDR3 length: 11 amino acids. Germline V CDR1 and CDR2: SNHLY, FYNNEI. CDR3 residues: CASARTSSTHF. The CDR3, as DNA: TGTGCCAGCGCTAGGACCTCAAGCACCCACTTC.

The chain links TRBV27 to TRBJ1-5, with D unresolved. Trimming cost V 7 bases and J 3 bases, with 16 bases left between them. The CDR3 sequence is 15 residues long. Germline CDR1 MNHEY, CDR2 SMNVEV (reference sequence). The CDR3 spells CASKPYAGNNQPQHF. The DNA of the CDR3 is TGTGCCAGCAAACCATACGCAGGCAACAATCAGCCCCAGCATTTT.

The chain links TRBV19 to TRBJ1-6; 8 nucleotides align to TRBD1. V was pared by 5 bases and J by 9 bases, with 18 bases of the junction left unmatched. The germline gives CDR1 LNHDA, CDR2 SQIVND (reference sequence). This CDR3 comprises 18 residues. The CDR3 here is CASSLKSRGRGHGSPLHF. DNA for the CDR3: TGTGCCAGTAGTCTCAAATCAAGAGGCAGGGGGCACGGTTCACCCCTCCACTTT.

V and J are TRBV15 and TRBJ2-7; 7 bases align to TRBD2. Germline trimming cut 1 base from V and 2 bases from J; bases unmatched to any gene: 5. The CDR3 runs to 15 residues. The V gene's germline CDR1 is LNHNV and CDR2 YYDKDF (reference sequence). In DNA form, the CDR3 reads TGTGCCACCAGCAGAGGAGGGAGGGCCACCTACGAGCAGTACTTC. This translates into CATSRGGRATYEQYF.

The chain employs TRBV27 and TRBJ2-2; D perhaps matches TRBD1 (6 bases). This CDR3 region has 18 residues. The V and J ends lost 4 bases and 2 bases respectively, with 20 bases between them. Per the germline V gene, CDR1 is MNHEY and CDR2 is SMNVEV (reference sequence). The CDR3 spells CASSWNRGSPLNTGELFF. Written as DNA, the CDR3 is TGTGCCAGCAGTTGGAATAGGGGGTCCCCCCTTAACACCGGGGAGCTGTTTTTT.

The chain recombines TRBV11-2 with TRBJ2-2; tentatively, D is TRBD2 (6 bases). Germline V gene data show CDR1 as SGHAT and CDR2 as FQNNGV. The V end was cut by 2 bases, the J end by 6 bases, with 10 bases between. The CDR3 is 14 residues long. The CDR3 coding sequence is TGTGCCAGCAGCTTATGGTCGGGAGCCGGGGAGCTGTTTTTT. Amino acids: CASSLWSGAGELFF.

This chain links TRBV6-6 with TRBJ1-3; the D is unclear. There are 11 residues in the CDR3. Germline V CDR1 and CDR2: MNHNY, SVGAGI (reference sequence). V was clipped by 3 bases and J by 3 bases, with 0 bases between them. CDR3 coding DNA: TGTGCCAGCAGTTATGGAAACACCATATATTTT. Translated, it gives CASSYGNTIYF.

This rearrangement joins TRBV7-6 to TRBJ2-1, with D perhaps TRBD1 (5 bases). Germline V CDR1 and CDR2: SGHVS, FNYEAQ. This CDR3 region has 13 residues. The V gene lost 5 bases and the J gene lost 11 bases, with 16 bases spanning the gap. CDR3 bases: TGTGCCAGCAGCCATCCGGTTGGGGCCCAGCAGTTCTTC. Its protein product is CASSHPVGAQQFF.

The chain is built from TRBV27 and TRBJ2-1; 12 bases align to TRBD2. Germline V lookup: CDR1 MNHEY, CDR2 SMNVEV (reference sequence). The CDR3 spans 15 residues. J lost 7 bases, V lost 8 bases, and 9 bases had no gene match. The CDR3 DNA reads TGTGCCAGCCATGAAACTAGCGGGAGGTTAAATGAGCAGTTCTTC. Its translation is CASHETSGRLNEQFF.